The TCR beta chain described here comes from a study of blood T cell repertoires in COVID-19. The junction had 10 bases not matched to a gene; V was cut back by 3 bases and J by 2 bases. This CDR3 comprises 18 residues. In germline, CDR1 is SGHRS, CDR2 YFSETQ. Measured with immunoSEQ multiplex PCR; TCRdb has only the in-frame clones, and not every one. The sample has about 160,000 clones; more than 75% are singletons. The sample was peripheral blood. The receptor's source is a man between 65 and 79 years old with acute or convalescent COVID-19. J is TRBJ2-1 and V is TRBV5-1, with 11 nucleotides matching TRBD2. CDR3 protein: CASSSSPTSGGPYNEQFF. CDR3 sequence (DNA): TGCGCCAGCAGCTCCTCACCAACTAGCGGGGGACCCTACAATGAGCAGTTCTTC. Using reference TRBV5-1 and TRBJ2-1 for the parts outside the CDR3, the full variable domain is KAGVTQTPRYLIKTRGQQVTLSCSPISGHRSVSWYQQTPGQGLQFLFEYFSETQRNKGNFPGRFSGRQFSNSRSEMNVSTLELGDSALYLCASSSSPTSGGPYNEQFFGPGTRLTVL.